Detailed here is one T cell receptor beta chain. The target antigen is unknown. Mismatch repair deficiency was confirmed in all patients, by PCR or immunohistochemistry. Method: immunoSEQ multiplex PCR; TCRdb's copy keeps in-frame clones and lacks some. This repertoire shows about 19,000 clones, roughly four fifths found once; its top ten account for approximately 1.5%. The data were taken from a study of PD-1 blockade in mismatch repair-deficient tumors. Study at large: Patients had about 13 mismatch repair-deficient cancer types and were previously treated and progressing. The study's findings and limits: Rapid post-treatment expansion, then contraction, generally preceding radiologic response, marked tumor-resident clones.

This CDR3 is built from 14 residues. The TCR was taken from an adult with mismatch repair-deficient cancer. The chain combines TRBV21-1 with TRBJ2-1; the table's D call TRBD2 went unverified against the DNA. TRBV21-1 is a pseudogene locus. The specimen was PBMCs, collected 52 weeks after starting pembrolizumab. The DNA for the CDR3 is TGTGCCAGCAGCAAGAGGAGGAAAAACAATGAGCAGTTCTTC. Its protein is CASSKRRKNNEQFF.